This T cell receptor beta chain comes out of a study of blood T cell repertoires in COVID-19 (dated by TCRdb to 2019 to 2021). Regarding the research as a whole: The collaborator samples originated in the United States, Italy and Spain and spanned the acute and convalescent phases of COVID-19. The prospective study material was composed of cDNA or gDNA derived from T cells, B-cell-depleted T cells, or PBMCs. Subjects who had been exposed to COVID-19, were actively infected with it, or had recovered from it provided the deeply sampled blood TCRbeta repertoires that made up the dataset. A freely available public database, intended as a resource for researchers studying the immune response to SARS-CoV-2, is where the repertoires were released. The samples were drawn from the first 160 participants of the ongoing ImmuneRACE study and from 1,254 subjects provided by 6 global collaborators. A de-identified subject ID, COVID-19 status, age in years and sex were almost always included in the sample metadata. Where available, HLA class I and class II types were obtained from metadata supplied by the sample provider rather than from assay-based typing.

Enrolling through a virtual design, the prospective study's participants ranged in age from roughly 18 to 95 years and lived across roughly 23 United States geographic areas. In the prospective study, cohorts were assigned on the basis of participant-reported clinical history obtained from a screening survey and a study questionnaire. Mobile phlebotomists in the prospective study collected whole blood, serum and a nasopharyngeal or oropharyngeal swab from every participant. Prospective study participants could optionally give additional blood draws and questionnaires over an approximately 2-month period. Prospective study blood samples were shipped either frozen or at room temperature before DNA extraction. TCRbeta CDR3 regions were amplified from genomic DNA using the immunoSEQ Assay, a bias-controlled multiplex PCR. On the study's bioinformatics: Within the assay, amplification of reference gene primers was used to estimate how many nucleated cells each sample contained. To quantify the absolute abundance of each unique TCRbeta CDR3 rearrangement, sequence reads were collapsed and filtered. For each sample, productive Simpson clonality was calculated as the square root of Simpson's diversity index across productive rearrangements. Held by TCRdb, this immuneACCESS table contains in-frame sequences only and omits some clones. Under half of the omission traces to an unresolved V gene where checked; the cause of the rest is unknown. The V and J calls and clone size were taken over from that table, and D and trimming were inferred from the DNA. The sample table lists a few hundred thousand clones, 70% to 90% of them with a count of one. Clones ranked in the top ten supply about 4.5% of the sample.

Remarks on this clone: The antigen it recognizes is unknown. No much larger clonotype is one base removed from it; base qualities were not supplied.

The research as a whole found: Clinical and demographic metadata were provided uncurated, with the amount varying by source and participant.

Specimen: PBMCs or T cells enriched from blood (not recorded which). The receptor comes from a man aged 30-40 years with acute COVID-19.

The CDR3: CASSERGPPHLHF. The DNA sequence is given as TGTGCCAGCAGTGAGCGGGGGCCTCCTCACCTCCACTTT. Recombination connected TRBV6-1 to TRBJ1-6; the D gene is perhaps TRBD1, from 6 matching bases. The V end loses 3 bases and the J end loses 15 bases, and a stretch of 15 bases separates them. The CDR3 starts with the cysteine, ends with the phenylalanine, and has 13 residues. Only the CDR3 portion is preserved as DNA: 39 bases, with reading frame beginning at the first base. In the germline V gene, CDR1 corresponds to MNHNS and CDR2 to SASEGT.